These T cell receptor beta chains were read from a single sample in a study of control samples from healthy donors and cancer patients. Data came from immunoSEQ multiplex PCR; TCRdb stores just in-frame clones and leaves some out. The table lists 95,000 to 130,000 clones, about 93% of them singletons. The sequencing input was blood. These receptors came from a man aged 25 to 45 in good health. CDR3s include the opening cysteine and the closing phenylalanine or tryptophan. The order of the fields is V gene, D gene, J gene, clone size, CDR3 DNA, CDR3 protein. A D gene is named only where the DNA matches it firmly. The size entry is marked missing in some rows and otherwise reads once, few, many or a size class.

V gene: TRBV4-2
D gene: -
J gene: TRBJ1-1
clone size: -
CDR3 DNA: TGTGCCAGCAGCCACCGGGGCCCCACTGAAGCTTTCTTT
CDR3 protein: CASSHRGPTEAFF

V gene: TRBV7-9
D gene: -
J gene: TRBJ2-5
clone size: -
CDR3 DNA: TGTGCCAGCAGTTCCCGGCAAGAGACCCAGTACTTC
CDR3 protein: CASSSRQETQYF

V gene: TRBV29-1
D gene: -
J gene: TRBJ1-4
clone size: -
CDR3 DNA: TGCAGCGTCACAGCTGGAACTAATGAAAAACTGTTTTTT
CDR3 protein: CSVTAGTNEKLFF

V gene: TRBV2
D gene: -
J gene: TRBJ1-6
clone size: -
CDR3 DNA: TGTGCCAGCAGTGAAAGGGAGATTAGCTCCTATAATTCACCCCTCCACTTT
CDR3 protein: CASSEREISSYNSPLHF

V gene: TRBV29-1
D gene: -
J gene: TRBJ2-2
clone size: -
CDR3 DNA: TGCAGCGCTGGGCCCACTTCGAACACCGGGGAGCTGTTTTTT
CDR3 protein: CSAGPTSNTGELFF

V gene: TRBV5-1
D gene: TRBD2
J gene: TRBJ2-7
clone size: -
CDR3 DNA: TGCGCCAGCAGACGACTAGCGGAGAACTCCTACGAGCAGTACTTC
CDR3 protein: CASRRLAENSYEQYF

V gene: TRBV30
D gene: -
J gene: TRBJ1-4
clone size: -
CDR3 DNA: TGTGCCTGGAGGCCAGGACACTTGGGGGAAAAACTGTTTTTT
CDR3 protein: CAWRPGHLGEKLFF

V gene: TRBV30
D gene: -
J gene: TRBJ1-2
clone size: few
CDR3 DNA: TGTGCCTGGAGTCGAGACAGGCCCTATGGCTACACCTTC
CDR3 protein: CAWSRDRPYGYTF

V gene: TRBV18
D gene: -
J gene: TRBJ1-1
clone size: -
CDR3 DNA: TGTGCCAGCTCTGACGCCGGGGATGCTGAAGCTTTCTTT
CDR3 protein: CASSDAGDAEAFF

V gene: TRBV5-1
D gene: TRBD2
J gene: TRBJ2-7
clone size: -
CDR3 DNA: TGCGCCAGCACCCTTGGGGGGGCCTACGAGCAGTACTTC
CDR3 protein: CASTLGGAYEQYF

V gene: TRBV5-1
D gene: -
J gene: TRBJ1-3
clone size: -
CDR3 DNA: TGCGCCAGCAGCGAGCAGGGAGTCTCTGGAAACACCATATATTTT
CDR3 protein: CASSEQGVSGNTIYF

V gene: TRBV5-1
D gene: TRBD1
J gene: TRBJ1-3
clone size: -
CDR3 DNA: TGCGCCAGCAGCTTGGGGACAGGGGAGGAACCTGGAAACACCATATATTTT
CDR3 protein: CASSLGTGEEPGNTIYF

V gene: TRBV6-6
D gene: TRBD1
J gene: TRBJ1-4
clone size: -
CDR3 DNA: TGTGCCAGCCGTGGCGACGGGACAGAGAATGAAAAACTGTTTTTT
CDR3 protein: CASRGDGTENEKLFF

V gene: TRBV28
D gene: -
J gene: TRBJ1-4
clone size: -
CDR3 DNA: TGTGCCAGCAGTTTCAGGGGTTTCATTGAAAAACTGTTTTTT
CDR3 protein: CASSFRGFIEKLFF

V gene: TRBV29-1
D gene: -
J gene: TRBJ2-7
clone size: -
CDR3 DNA: TGCAGCGTTGAGCAAGTCTACGAGCAGTACTTC
CDR3 protein: CSVEQVYEQYF

V gene: TRBV3-1/TRBV3-2
D gene: TRBD1
J gene: TRBJ1-3
clone size: -
CDR3 DNA: TGTGCCAGCAGCCAAGGGTGGCTGGGACAGGGGGTTAACACCATATATTTT
CDR3 protein: CASSQGWLGQGVNTIYF

V gene: TRBV23-1
D gene: -
J gene: TRBJ1-5
clone size: -
CDR3 DNA: TGCGCCAGCAGTCAATCCCCCGCTCATAGGCATCAGCCCCAGCATTTT
CDR3 protein: CASSQSPAHRHQPQHF

V gene: TRBV28
D gene: -
J gene: TRBJ2-1
clone size: -
CDR3 DNA: TGTGCCAGCAGTTTATCTGCGGGGTGGAATGAGCAGTTCTTC
CDR3 protein: CASSLSAGWNEQFF

V gene: TRBV30
D gene: -
J gene: TRBJ1-2
clone size: -
CDR3 DNA: TGTGCCTGGAGTGTAGCAGTGGGGGGTGGCTACACCTTC
CDR3 protein: CAWSVAVGGGYTF

V gene: TRBV7-8
D gene: -
J gene: TRBJ2-5
clone size: -
CDR3 DNA: TGTGCCAGCAGCTTGTACCAAGAGACCCAGTACTTC
CDR3 protein: CASSLYQETQYF

V gene: TRBV24-1
D gene: -
J gene: TRBJ1-5
clone size: -
CDR3 DNA: TGTGCCACCAGTGATTGGCGGGCAGCTCAGCCCCAGCATTTT
CDR3 protein: CATSDWRAAQPQHF

V gene: TRBV4-2
D gene: -
J gene: TRBJ2-5
clone size: -
CDR3 DNA: TGTGCCAGCAGCCAAGCCCACAGGGAGACCCAGTACTTC
CDR3 protein: CASSQAHRETQYF

V gene: TRBV7-6
D gene: -
J gene: TRBJ1-1
clone size: once
CDR3 DNA: TGTGCCAGCAGCTTAGGCAAGAACACTGAAGCTTTCTTT
CDR3 protein: CASSLGKNTEAFF